A selection of T cell receptor beta chains follows, all from one sample in a study of cytomegalovirus exposure and HLA in healthy donors. Libraries were prepared by immunoSEQ multiplex PCR; TCRdb keeps only in-frame clonotypes and omits some of them. Here the sample spans some 140,000 clones, 60% to 85% being singletons. The material sequenced was PBMCs. These receptors were taken from a man aged 18 to 29 in good health and CMV-seronegative. Each CDR3 is given with its conserved first and last residue. D genes are given only for firm matches. Where a row states a size, it is once, few, many or the class of an expanded clone; other rows omit it.

v_gene: TRBV4-2
d_gene: .
abundance: .
j_gene: TRBJ1-2
CDR3nt: TGTGCCAGCAGCCGTGGGCAGGGCTATGGCTACACCTTC
CDR3aa: CASSRGQGYGYTF

v_gene: TRBV5-4
d_gene: .
abundance: .
j_gene: TRBJ1-3
CDR3nt: TGTGCCAGCAGCTCCAGACAGGGAAACACCATATATTTT
CDR3aa: CASSSRQGNTIYF

v_gene: TRBV14
d_gene: .
abundance: .
j_gene: TRBJ2-7
CDR3nt: TGTGCCAGCAGCCAAGTGGCCGACGAGCAGTACTTC
CDR3aa: CASSQVADEQYF

v_gene: TRBV30
d_gene: TRBD1
abundance: .
j_gene: TRBJ2-2
CDR3nt: TGTGCCTGGAGCCCCTGGGACAGGGGTTTCACCGGGGAGCTGTTTTTT
CDR3aa: CAWSPWDRGFTGELFF

v_gene: TRBV7-9
d_gene: TRBD1
abundance: .
j_gene: TRBJ2-2
CDR3nt: TGTTCCAGCAGCCGTCCCGGGACAGGGTCAAACACCGGGGAGCTGTTTTTT
CDR3aa: CSSSRPGTGSNTGELFF

v_gene: TRBV6-5
d_gene: .
abundance: .
j_gene: TRBJ2-7
CDR3nt: TGTGCCAGCAGGCGCACAGCATCCTACGAGCAGTACTTC
CDR3aa: CASRRTASYEQYF

v_gene: TRBV6-1
d_gene: .
abundance: .
j_gene: TRBJ2-7
CDR3nt: TGTGCCAGCGGTGCAGCCTACGAGCAGTACTTC
CDR3aa: CASGAAYEQYF

v_gene: TRBV30
d_gene: .
abundance: .
j_gene: TRBJ1-1
CDR3nt: TGTGCCTGGAGTACGGGAGCAGGACTACCTGAAGCTTTCTTT
CDR3aa: CAWSTGAGLPEAFF

v_gene: TRBV7-8
d_gene: .
abundance: .
j_gene: TRBJ1-1
CDR3nt: TGTGCCAGCATAACAGCCCTGAACACTGAAGCTTTCTTT
CDR3aa: CASITALNTEAFF

v_gene: TRBV28
d_gene: .
abundance: .
j_gene: TRBJ1-4
CDR3nt: TGTGCCAGCAGTTTAATTAGCGGGAATAATGAAAAACTGTTTTTT
CDR3aa: CASSLISGNNEKLFF

v_gene: TRBV29-1
d_gene: .
abundance: .
j_gene: TRBJ1-2
CDR3nt: TGCAGCGTTGAGGATAGGGGACCGGGGGTGGCCTATGGCTACACCTTC
CDR3aa: CSVEDRGPGVAYGYTF

v_gene: TRBV30
d_gene: TRBD1
abundance: .
j_gene: TRBJ2-1
CDR3nt: TGTGCCTGGACCATAGGGGGCTATGAGCAGTTCTTC
CDR3aa: CAWTIGGYEQFF

v_gene: TRBV15
d_gene: TRBD1
abundance: .
j_gene: TRBJ1-2
CDR3nt: TGTGCCACCACAAGGACAGGGGGCCACTATGGCTACACCTTC
CDR3aa: CATTRTGGHYGYTF

v_gene: TRBV7-2
d_gene: .
abundance: .
j_gene: TRBJ2-2
CDR3nt: TGTGCCAGCAGCTTAGCGTTAGGGGGTAACGGGGAGCTGTTTTTT
CDR3aa: CASSLALGGNGELFF

v_gene: TRBV9
d_gene: .
abundance: once
j_gene: TRBJ2-7
CDR3nt: TGTGCCAGCGGCAGGTCCCCCTACGAGCAGTACTTC
CDR3aa: CASGRSPYEQYF

v_gene: TRBV20-1
d_gene: .
abundance: .
j_gene: TRBJ1-2
CDR3nt: TGCAGTGCTAGAATCGTCTATGGCTACACCTTC
CDR3aa: CSARIVYGYTF

v_gene: TRBV7-9
d_gene: .
abundance: .
j_gene: TRBJ1-2
CDR3nt: TGTGCCAGCAGCTTAGCGATCGTGCAGCCTGCCAGGAGGGGCTACACCTTC
CDR3aa: CASSLAIVQPARRGYTF

v_gene: TRBV19
d_gene: .
abundance: .
j_gene: TRBJ2-2
CDR3nt: TGTGCCAGTAGCAGAATGACCGGGGAGCTGTTTTTT
CDR3aa: CASSRMTGELFF

v_gene: TRBV6-1
d_gene: .
abundance: .
j_gene: TRBJ1-1
CDR3nt: TGTGCCAGCAGTGGTTTAACAGGGTCCACTGAAGCTTTCTTT
CDR3aa: CASSGLTGSTEAFF

v_gene: TRBV7-2
d_gene: .
abundance: once
j_gene: TRBJ2-1
CDR3nt: TGTGCCAGCAGCTTAGAGGTCGGGGGTCCTGTGGATGAGCAGTTCTTC
CDR3aa: CASSLEVGGPVDEQFF

v_gene: TRBV6-5
d_gene: .
abundance: .
j_gene: TRBJ2-7
CDR3nt: TGTGCCAGCAGTTATTCCGCGTCCTACGAGCAGTACTTC
CDR3aa: CASSYSASYEQYF

v_gene: TRBV7-2
d_gene: TRBD1
abundance: .
j_gene: TRBJ2-1
CDR3nt: TGTGCCAGCAGCTCCCCGGGACAGGCCCCATACAATGAGCAGTTCTTC
CDR3aa: CASSSPGQAPYNEQFF

v_gene: TRBV4-3
d_gene: .
abundance: many
j_gene: TRBJ1-1
CDR3nt: TGCGCCAGCAGCCAAGAAGGCCGGGGGTGGGACACTGAAGCTTTCTTT
CDR3aa: CASSQEGRGWDTEAFF

v_gene: TRBV4-2
d_gene: TRBD2
abundance: .
j_gene: TRBJ2-2
CDR3nt: TGTGCCAGCAGCCAAGGTCCCGGACTAGCGGGGGGGACCGGGGAGCTGTTTTTT
CDR3aa: CASSQGPGLAGGTGELFF

v_gene: TRBV4-1
d_gene: .
abundance: .
j_gene: TRBJ1-5
CDR3nt: TGCGCCAGCAGCGTTGAGCCCAGGGATCAGCCCCAGCATTTT
CDR3aa: CASSVEPRDQPQHF

v_gene: TRBV7-2
d_gene: TRBD1
abundance: .
j_gene: TRBJ1-1
CDR3nt: TGTGCCAGCAGCCCGACAGGGGGCTATACTGAAGCTTTCTTT
CDR3aa: CASSPTGGYTEAFF

v_gene: TRBV7-3
d_gene: .
abundance: .
j_gene: TRBJ2-3
CDR3nt: TGTGCCAGCAGCTTAACAGGGGGTGGCACAGATACGCAGTATTTT
CDR3aa: CASSLTGGGTDTQYF

v_gene: TRBV7-9
d_gene: .
abundance: .
j_gene: TRBJ2-2
CDR3nt: TGTGCCAGCATCCTGCGCGTCACCGGGGAGCTGTTTTTT
CDR3aa: CASILRVTGELFF

v_gene: TRBV9
d_gene: .
abundance: once
j_gene: TRBJ2-7
CDR3nt: TGTGCCAGCAGCGTAGGCGGTTCCTCCTACGAGCAGTACTTC
CDR3aa: CASSVGGSSYEQYF

v_gene: TRBV6-5
d_gene: .
abundance: .
j_gene: TRBJ2-5
CDR3nt: TGTGCCAGCAGTTACTCGGGCAGTGGAGAGACCCAGTACTTC
CDR3aa: CASSYSGSGETQYF

v_gene: TRBV6-5
d_gene: .
abundance: few
j_gene: TRBJ2-7
CDR3nt: TGTGCCAGCAGTTACCTAGGCAGGGCTTCCGAGCAGTACTTC
CDR3aa: CASSYLGRASEQYF

v_gene: TRBV19
d_gene: .
abundance: .
j_gene: TRBJ1-2
CDR3nt: TGTGCCAGTAGCACCGGACAGCTCTATGGCTACACCTTC
CDR3aa: CASSTGQLYGYTF

v_gene: TRBV11-2
d_gene: TRBD1
abundance: .
j_gene: TRBJ2-1
CDR3nt: TGTGCCAGCAGTCTTAGGGGGCGTTCGTTCAATGAGCAGTTCTTC
CDR3aa: CASSLRGRSFNEQFF

v_gene: TRBV5-5
d_gene: .
abundance: once
j_gene: TRBJ1-6
CDR3nt: TGTGCCAGCAGTCTACAGGGCTCAAATTCACCCCTCCACTTT
CDR3aa: CASSLQGSNSPLHF

v_gene: TRBV5-1
d_gene: .
abundance: .
j_gene: TRBJ2-3
CDR3nt: TGCGCCAGCACCTTTGTATCAGGTGGGCGATTCACAGATACGCAGTATTTT
CDR3aa: CASTFVSGGRFTDTQYF

v_gene: TRBV18
d_gene: .
abundance: .
j_gene: TRBJ1-5
CDR3nt: TGTGCCAGCTCACCATCCTATAGCAATCAGCCCCAGCATTTT
CDR3aa: CASSPSYSNQPQHF

v_gene: TRBV5-1
d_gene: .
abundance: .
j_gene: TRBJ1-2
CDR3nt: TGCGCCAGCAGGCCGCAGGGAAGGGATCTAACGGGTCATGGCTACACCTTC
CDR3aa: CASRPQGRDLTGHGYTF

v_gene: TRBV7-5
d_gene: .
abundance: once
j_gene: TRBJ2-1
CDR3nt: TGTGCCAGAAGCCCACAGGGGATTGCCCCCTACAATGAGCAGTTCTTC
CDR3aa: CARSPQGIAPYNEQFF

v_gene: TRBV7-6
d_gene: .
abundance: .
j_gene: TRBJ2-7
CDR3nt: TGTGCCAGCAGCTTAGGACGGACAAGGTTCTACGAGCAGTACTTC
CDR3aa: CASSLGRTRFYEQYF